This T cell receptor beta chain was recorded in a study of shared clonotypes between healthy human individuals. This clone occurred once. The repertoire was sequenced with immunoSEQ multiplex PCR; TCRdb's copy has only in-frame clones and lacks some. Of hundreds of thousands of clones listed, 60% to 85% are singletons. Germline lookup yields CDR1 MDHEN and CDR2 SYDVKM. This CDR3 is built from 15 residues. The rearrangement joins TRBV28 to TRBJ2-5; 12 nucleotides line up with TRBD2. TRBJ2-7 matches the DNA end more closely, so the J call is doubtful. The TCR originated in a woman in her thirties or forties in good health. Some clones in this sample may be carry-over from other donors' samples. Specimen: PBMCs. The CDR3 region is CASSFVLAGGNEQYF. CDR3 in DNA: TGTGCCAGCAGTTTTGTTCTAGCGGGAGGGAACGAGCAGTACTTC.